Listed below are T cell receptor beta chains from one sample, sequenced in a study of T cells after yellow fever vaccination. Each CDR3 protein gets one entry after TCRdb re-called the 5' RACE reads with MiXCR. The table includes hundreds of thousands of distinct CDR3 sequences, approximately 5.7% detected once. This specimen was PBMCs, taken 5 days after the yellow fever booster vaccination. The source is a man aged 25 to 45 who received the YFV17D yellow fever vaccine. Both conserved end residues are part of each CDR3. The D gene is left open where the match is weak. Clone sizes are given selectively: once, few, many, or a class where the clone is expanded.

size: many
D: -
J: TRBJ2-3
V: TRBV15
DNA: TGTGCCACCAGCAGGGCAGGGCGGGATTCAGATACGCAGTATTTT
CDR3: CATSRAGRDSDTQYF

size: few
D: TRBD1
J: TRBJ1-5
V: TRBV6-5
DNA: TGTGCCAGCAGATTCTCAACAGGGGCCAATCAGCCCCAGCATTTT
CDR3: CASRFSTGANQPQHF

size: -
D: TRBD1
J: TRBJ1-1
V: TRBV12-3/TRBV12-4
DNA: TGTGCCATTATCGTTGGGAGGGACAGGGGCACTGAAGCTTTCTTT
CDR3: CAIIVGRDRGTEAFF

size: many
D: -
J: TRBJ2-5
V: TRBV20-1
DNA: TGCAGTGCTAATGAGTACCAAGAGACCCAGTACTTC
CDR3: CSANEYQETQYF

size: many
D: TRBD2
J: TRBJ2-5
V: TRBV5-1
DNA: TGCGCCAGCAGCAGGCCGGGACTAGCGGGCCAAGAGACCCAGTACTTC
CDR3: CASSRPGLAGQETQYF

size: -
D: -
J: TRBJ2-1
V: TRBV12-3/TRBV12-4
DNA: TGTGCCAGCACCATTGGCTACAATGAGCAGTTCTTC
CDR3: CASTIGYNEQFF

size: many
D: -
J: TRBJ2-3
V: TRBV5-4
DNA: TGTGCCAGCAGCTTGGAGGCGCAGGGAACGACAGATACGCAGTATTTT
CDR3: CASSLEAQGTTDTQYF

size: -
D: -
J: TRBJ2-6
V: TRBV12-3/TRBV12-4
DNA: TGTGCCAGCAGTTCGGGACTGAACTCTGGGGCCAACGTCCTGACTTTC
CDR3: CASSSGLNSGANVLTF

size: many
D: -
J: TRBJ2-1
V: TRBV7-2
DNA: TGTGCCAGCAGCGAATCAGGGAGACTCTACAATGAGCAGTTCTTC
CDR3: CASSESGRLYNEQFF

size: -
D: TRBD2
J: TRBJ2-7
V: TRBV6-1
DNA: TGTGCCAGCACCCCCTGGGCTAGCGGGAGGAACTTATACGAGCAGTACTTC
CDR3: CASTPWASGRNLYEQYF

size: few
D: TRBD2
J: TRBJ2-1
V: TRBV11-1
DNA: TGTGCCAGCAGCTTCACGGGAGGGCCATTTGCCTCCTACAATGAGCAGTTCTTC
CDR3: CASSFTGGPFASYNEQFF

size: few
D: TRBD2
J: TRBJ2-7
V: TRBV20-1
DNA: TGCAGTGCTGCTTTGACTAGCGGGAGCAGCGAGCAGTACTTC
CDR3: CSAALTSGSSEQYF

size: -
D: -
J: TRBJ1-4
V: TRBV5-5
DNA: TGTGCCAGCAGCGAAACAGGGTTGCCGGATGAAAAACTGTTTTTT
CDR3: CASSETGLPDEKLFF

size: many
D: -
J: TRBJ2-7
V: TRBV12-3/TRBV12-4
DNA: TGTGCCAGCAAGCGCGATGAGGGCTACGAGCAGTACTTC
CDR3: CASKRDEGYEQYF

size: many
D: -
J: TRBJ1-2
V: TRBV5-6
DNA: TGTGCCAGCAGCTTGACAGGGAGTAACTATGGCTACACCTTC
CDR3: CASSLTGSNYGYTF

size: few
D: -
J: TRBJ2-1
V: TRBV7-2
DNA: TGTGCCAGCAGCTCCCAAAAGCAGATTGAGCAGTTCTTC
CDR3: CASSSQKQIEQFF

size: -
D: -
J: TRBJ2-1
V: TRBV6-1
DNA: TGTGCCAGCAGAACCCGGGGCGGCCTGAGTGAGCAGTTCTTC
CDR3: CASRTRGGLSEQFF

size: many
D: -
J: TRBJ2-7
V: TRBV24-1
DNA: TGTGCCACCAGTGGCGGGGCCGGGTACCACGAGCAGTACTTC
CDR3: CATSGGAGYHEQYF

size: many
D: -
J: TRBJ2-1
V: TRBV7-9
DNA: TGTGCCAGCAGCTTAGAATTAGACGGGGGAGTCTTC
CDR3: CASSLELDGGVF

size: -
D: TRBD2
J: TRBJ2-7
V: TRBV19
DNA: TGTGCCAGTAGTATGCGGCGGGAGGCCTCCTACGAGCAGTACTTC
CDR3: CASSMRREASYEQYF

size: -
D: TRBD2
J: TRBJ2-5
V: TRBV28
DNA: TGTGCCAGCAGAGACGGACTAGCGAAAGAGACCCAGTACTTC
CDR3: CASRDGLAKETQYF

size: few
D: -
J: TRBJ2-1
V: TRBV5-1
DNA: TGCGCCAGCATCGCCTACAATGAGCAGTTCTTC
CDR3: CASIAYNEQFF

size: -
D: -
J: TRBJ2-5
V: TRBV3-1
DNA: TGTGCCAGCTCCAAGCCGGGGACTTGCGGACTCAAAGAGACCCAGTACTTC
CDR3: CASSKPGTCGLKETQYF

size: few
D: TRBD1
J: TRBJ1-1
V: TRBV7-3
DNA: TGTGCCAGCAGCTCACAGGGGCTGGGGAGAACTGAAGCTTTCTTT
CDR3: CASSSQGLGRTEAFF

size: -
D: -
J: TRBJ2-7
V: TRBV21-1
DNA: TGTGCCAGCAGCCGGGTCCACAAATACGAGCAGTACTTC
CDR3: CASSRVHKYEQYF

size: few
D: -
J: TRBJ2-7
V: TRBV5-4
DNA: TGTGCCAGCAGAGACGGGAGTAAATACGAGCAGTACTTC
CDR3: CASRDGSKYEQYF